This TCR beta chain was captured by sequencing in a study of blood T cell repertoires in COVID-19. Study at large: COVID-19 samples collected from the United States, Italy and Spain covered acute and convalescent phases.

The length of the CDR3 is 14 residues. The V end was cut by 3 bases, the J end by 0 bases, with 10 bases between. Germline V gives CDR1 SGHDT, CDR2 YYEEEE. In the study's own analysis: Estimates of nucleated cell counts were drawn from the amplification of reference gene primers. Some clones are missing from TCRdb's copy, which holds only in-frame ones; the method was immunoSEQ multiplex PCR. V, J and clone size are taken as reported in that table, and D and trimming were inferred from the DNA itself. The sample has around 190,000 clones, 80% to 85% seen once. Assignment of participants to cohorts was predicated upon participant-reported clinical history. Exposed volunteers were people who met a COVID-19 case within 2 weeks before study entry.

This sequence originates from a woman in her 30s who had been exposed to COVID-19. The chain employs TRBV5-6 and TRBJ2-7, with D perhaps TRBD2 (5 bases). Source material: PBMCs or T cells enriched from blood (not recorded which). The CDR3 DNA sequence: TGTGCCAGCAGCTCTGGACTGGGCTCCTACGAGCAGTACTTC. As protein: CASSSGLGSYEQYF.